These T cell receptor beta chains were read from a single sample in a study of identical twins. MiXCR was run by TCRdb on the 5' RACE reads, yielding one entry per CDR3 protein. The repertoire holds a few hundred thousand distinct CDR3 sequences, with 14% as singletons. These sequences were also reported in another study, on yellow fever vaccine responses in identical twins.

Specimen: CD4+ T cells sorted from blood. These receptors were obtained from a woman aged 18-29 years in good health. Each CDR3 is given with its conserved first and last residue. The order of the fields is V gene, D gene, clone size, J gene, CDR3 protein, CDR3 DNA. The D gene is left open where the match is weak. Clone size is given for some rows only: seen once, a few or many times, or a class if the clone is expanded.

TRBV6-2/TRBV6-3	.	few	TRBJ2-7	CASSYSSGAAHEQYF	TGTGCCAGCAGTTACTCATCGGGAGCCGCCCACGAGCAGTACTTC
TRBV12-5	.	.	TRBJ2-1	CASGLVIGDYNEQFF	TGTGCTAGTGGTTTGGTAATCGGGGACTACAATGAGCAGTTCTTC
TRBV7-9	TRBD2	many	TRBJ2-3	CASSPGGAGDTQYF	TGTGCCAGCAGCCCCGGGGGGGCCGGAGATACGCAGTATTTT
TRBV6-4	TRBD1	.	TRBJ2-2	CASSADRVTGELFF	TGTGCCAGCAGTGCGGACAGGGTCACCGGGGAGCTGTTTTTT
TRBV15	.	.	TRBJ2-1	CATSRGAGTPRYNEQFF	TGTGCCACCAGCAGAGGTGCCGGGACCCCGCGATACAATGAGCAGTTCTTC
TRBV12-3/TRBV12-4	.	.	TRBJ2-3	CASSLGALRLDTQYF	TGTGCCAGCAGTTTGGGGGCCTTGCGGTTGGATACGCAGTATTTT
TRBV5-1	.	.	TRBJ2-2	CASAPGTINTGELFF	TGCGCCAGCGCACCCGGGACAATAAACACCGGGGAGCTGTTTTTT
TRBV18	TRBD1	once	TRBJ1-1	CASSSDRDFGEAFF	TGTGCCAGCTCCTCGGACAGGGACTTTGGTGAAGCTTTCTTT
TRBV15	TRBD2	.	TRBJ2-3	CATSRPAGGQGTDTQYF	TGTGCCACCAGCAGACCCGCGGGGGGTCAGGGGACAGATACGCAGTATTTT
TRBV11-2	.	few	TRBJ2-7	CASSSILGPHEQYF	TGTGCCAGCAGCTCCATTTTAGGACCCCACGAGCAGTACTTC
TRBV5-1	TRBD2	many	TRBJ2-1	CASRDGRGTNNEQFF	TGCGCCAGCAGAGACGGGAGGGGCACAAACAATGAGCAGTTCTTC
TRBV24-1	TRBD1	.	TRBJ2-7	CATSDSGDRGPYF	TGTGCCACCAGTGATTCCGGAGACAGGGGGCCGTACTTC
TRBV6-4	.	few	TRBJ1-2	CASSAGVLYGYTF	TGTGCCAGCAGCGCAGGGGTCCTATATGGCTACACCTTC
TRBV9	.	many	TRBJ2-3	CASSPRGSDTQYF	TGTGCCAGCAGTCCAAGAGGGTCAGATACGCAGTATTTT
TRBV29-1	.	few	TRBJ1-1	CSVVTSGGNTEAFF	TGCAGCGTTGTAACCTCGGGGGGAAACACTGAAGCTTTCTTT
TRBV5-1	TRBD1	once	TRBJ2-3	CASSLKVRTGTSSTDTHYF	TGCGCCAGCAGCTTGAAGGTCCGGACAGGGACATCTAGCACAGATACGCATTATTTT
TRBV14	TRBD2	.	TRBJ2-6	CASSPWEGNVRSGANVLTF	TGTGCCAGCAGCCCGTGGGAGGGAAACGTTCGCTCTGGGGCCAACGTCCTGACTTTC
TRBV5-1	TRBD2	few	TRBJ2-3	CASSWTSGGAPDTQYF	TGCGCCAGCAGCTGGACTAGCGGGGGGGCCCCAGATACGCAGTATTTT
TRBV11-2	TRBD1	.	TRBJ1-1	CASSLGTGGREAFF	TGTGCCAGCAGCTTGGGGACAGGGGGCCGGGAAGCTTTCTTT
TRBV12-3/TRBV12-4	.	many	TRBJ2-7	CASSRALVYEQYF	TGTGCCAGCAGTCGGGCCCTCGTCTACGAGCAGTACTTC
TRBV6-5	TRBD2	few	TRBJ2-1	CASSYSGTSGSYNEQFF	TGTGCCAGCAGTTACTCTGGGACTAGCGGCTCCTACAATGAGCAGTTCTTC
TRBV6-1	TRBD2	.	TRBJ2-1	CASSEARGGIINEQFF	TGTGCCAGCAGTGAAGCGCGGGGGGGGATAATCAATGAGCAGTTCTTC
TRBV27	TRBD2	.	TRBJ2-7	CASSSGAGGPYIEQYF	TGTGCCAGCAGTTCAGGAGCGGGAGGGCCATATATCGAGCAGTACTTC
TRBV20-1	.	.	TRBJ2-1	CSANFKFEQFF	TGCAGTGCTAACTTTAAATTTGAGCAGTTCTTC
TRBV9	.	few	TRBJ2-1	CASSVVSGYNEQFF	TGTGCCAGCAGCGTAGTTAGCGGCTACAATGAGCAGTTCTTC
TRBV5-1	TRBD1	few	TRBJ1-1	CASSLVRGQAEAFF	TGCGCCAGCAGCTTGGTCAGGGGGCAGGCTGAAGCTTTCTTT
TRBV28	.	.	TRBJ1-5	CASSASLRDQPQHF	TGTGCCAGCAGCGCCAGTCTGAGGGATCAGCCCCAGCATTTT
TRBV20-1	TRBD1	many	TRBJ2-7	CSAWDRAYEQYF	TGCAGTGCCTGGGACAGAGCCTACGAGCAGTACTTC
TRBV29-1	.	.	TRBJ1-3	CSVGNLPGNTIYF	TGCAGCGTTGGGAACCTCCCGGGAAACACCATATATTTT
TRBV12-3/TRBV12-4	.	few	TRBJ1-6	CASSPDTLGSPLHF	TGTGCCAGCAGCCCTGACACGCTAGGGTCACCCCTCCACTTT
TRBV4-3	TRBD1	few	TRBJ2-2	CASSRLNQGAGELFF	TGCGCCAGCAGCCGCCTAAACCAGGGGGCCGGGGAGCTGTTTTTT
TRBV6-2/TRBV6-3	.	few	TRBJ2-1	CASRGVTLNNEQFF	TGTGCCAGCAGGGGCGTGACTCTCAACAATGAGCAGTTCTTC
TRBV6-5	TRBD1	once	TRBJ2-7	CASSSLRQGVYEQYF	TGTGCCAGCAGTTCCCTTCGACAGGGGGTGTACGAGCAGTACTTC
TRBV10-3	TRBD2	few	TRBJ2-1	CAISEPTIAGGNRSSYNEQFF	TGTGCCATCAGCGAGCCAACAATAGCGGGGGGGAACCGGAGCTCCTACAATGAGCAGTTCTTC
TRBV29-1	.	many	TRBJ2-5	CSGTAGETQYF	TGCAGCGGGACGGCTGGAGAGACCCAGTACTTC
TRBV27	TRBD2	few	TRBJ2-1	CASSIRTSGGMWNEQFF	TGTGCCAGCAGTATCCGGACTAGCGGGGGGATGTGGAATGAGCAGTTCTTC
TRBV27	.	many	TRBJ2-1	CASSLKAGFSYNEQFF	TGTGCCAGCAGCCTCAAAGCGGGCTTCTCCTACAATGAGCAGTTCTTC
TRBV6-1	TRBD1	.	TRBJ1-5	CASTRDRGGQPQHF	TGTGCCAGCACTAGGGACAGGGGAGGACAGCCCCAGCATTTT
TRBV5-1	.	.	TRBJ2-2	CASSPGSGTGELFF	TGCGCCAGCAGCCCAGGGTCTGGAACCGGGGAGCTGTTTTTT
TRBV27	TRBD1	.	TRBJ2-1	CASSRTGLLRNEQFF	TGTGCCAGTAGCCGGACAGGACTCTTAAGGAATGAGCAGTTCTTC
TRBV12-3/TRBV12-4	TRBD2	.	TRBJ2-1	CASSIFLASGRSSSYNEQFF	TGTGCCAGCAGTATTTTCTTGGCTAGCGGGAGGTCAAGCTCCTACAATGAGCAGTTCTTC
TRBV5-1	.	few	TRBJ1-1	CASSSTTGYTEAFF	TGCGCCAGCAGCTCAACCACAGGGTACACTGAAGCTTTCTTT
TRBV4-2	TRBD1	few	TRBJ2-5	CASSQDNRGAETQYF	TGTGCCAGCAGCCAAGATAACAGGGGCGCCGAGACCCAGTACTTC
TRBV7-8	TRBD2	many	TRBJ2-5	CASSLLPGGIQETQYF	TGTGCCAGCAGCTTACTACCGGGGGGGATACAAGAGACCCAGTACTTC
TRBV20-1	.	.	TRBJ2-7	CSAVGRSYEQYF	TGCAGTGCAGTGGGCCGCTCCTACGAGCAGTACTTC
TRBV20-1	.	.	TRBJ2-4	CSASPAEWGNIQYF	TGCAGTGCTAGCCCAGCAGAGTGGGGAAACATTCAGTACTTC
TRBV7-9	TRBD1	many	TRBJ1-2	CASSLAGQGGYGYTF	TGTGCCAGCAGCTTAGCAGGACAGGGCGGCTATGGCTACACCTTC
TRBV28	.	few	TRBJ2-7	CASSFSGRGPNSYEQYF	TGTGCCAGCAGTTTTTCGGGGCGGGGCCCTAACTCCTACGAGCAGTACTTC
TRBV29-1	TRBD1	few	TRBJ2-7	CSVSGQGGDVEQYF	TGCAGCGTCTCGGGACAGGGAGGTGATGTCGAGCAGTACTTC
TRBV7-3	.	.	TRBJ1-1	CASSLMGIQGEAFF	TGTGCCAGCAGCTTAATGGGAATCCAGGGTGAAGCTTTCTTT
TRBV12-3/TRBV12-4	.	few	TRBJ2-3	CASSLGRGNTQYF	TGTGCCAGCAGTTTAGGTCGGGGGAATACGCAGTATTTT
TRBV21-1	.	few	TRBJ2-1	CASSTTTTSGSRACEQFF	TGTGCCAGCAGCACCACTACGACTAGCGGGAGCCGGGCATGTGAGCAGTTCTTC
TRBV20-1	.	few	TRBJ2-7	CSARTPRGTYEQYF	TGCAGTGCTAGGACCCCCCGGGGCACCTACGAGCAGTACTTC